Listed below are T cell receptor beta chains from one sample, sequenced in a study of blood T cell repertoires in COVID-19. Profiling relied on immunoSEQ multiplex PCR, and the TCRdb table lists in-frame clones only, not all of them. The table has 150,000 to 200,000 clones, around 84% seen once. The source material was peripheral blood. These receptors all come from a woman aged 80 or older with acute or convalescent COVID-19. Each CDR3 is given with its conserved first and last residue. Each record gives: CDR3 protein, CDR3 DNA, clone size, D gene, V gene, J gene. A D gene is named only where the DNA matches it firmly. A clone size is listed for some rows: how often the clone was seen (once, few, many), or a class if it is expanded.

CASSINYEQYF,TGTGCCAGCAGCATAAACTACGAGCAGTACTTC,few,NA,TRBV7-2,TRBJ2-7
CAWSGSGEAPETQYF,TGTGCCTGGAGTGGAAGCGGGGAGGCCCCGGAGACCCAGTACTTC,NA,TRBD2,TRBV30,TRBJ2-5
CASSYKRTGNTIYF,TGTGCCAGCAGTTACAAGAGGACTGGAAACACCATATATTTT,few,NA,TRBV6-4,TRBJ1-3
CASSLRAATSPPYGYTF,TGTGCCAGCAGCTTGAGAGCTGCTACTAGTCCTCCCTATGGCTACACCTTC,NA,NA,TRBV7-8,TRBJ1-2
CASSLETGLEQYF,TGTGCCAGCAGCTTAGAGACAGGGCTCGAGCAGTACTTC,few,TRBD1,TRBV5-6,TRBJ2-7
CASSIDSYNEQFF,TGTGCCAGCAGCATAGACAGTTACAATGAGCAGTTCTTC,NA,NA,TRBV7-9,TRBJ2-1
CASSPDRGSSYEQYF,TGTGCCAGCAGCCCGGACAGGGGAAGCTCCTACGAGCAGTACTTC,NA,TRBD1,TRBV5-6,TRBJ2-7
CATSWGQGFYNEQFF,TGTGCCACCAGCTGGGGACAGGGGTTCTACAATGAGCAGTTCTTC,NA,TRBD1,TRBV15,TRBJ2-1
CASSTTGSSSEQYF,TGTGCCAGCAGCACCACGGGAAGTAGCAGCGAGCAGTACTTC,once,NA,TRBV3-1/TRBV3-2,TRBJ2-7
CASKFQGQFSGANVLTF,TGTGCCAGCAAATTTCAAGGACAGTTCTCTGGGGCCAACGTCCTGACTTTC,NA,NA,TRBV2,TRBJ2-6
CASSPQGSGELFF,TGTGCCAGCAGTCCGCAGGGTTCCGGGGAGCTGTTTTTT,NA,NA,TRBV28,TRBJ2-2
CASSPSRTGGYSNQPQHF,TGTGCCAGCTCACCAAGCCGGACAGGGGGATATAGCAATCAGCCCCAGCATTTT,NA,TRBD1,TRBV18,TRBJ1-5
CASGLSRDNSPLHF,TGTGCTAGTGGTTTGTCCAGGGATAATTCACCCCTCCACTTT,NA,NA,TRBV12-5,TRBJ1-6
CASSLDIGQGNEQFF,TGTGCCAGCAGCTTAGACATCGGCCAGGGCAATGAGCAGTTCTTC,NA,NA,TRBV7-9,TRBJ2-1
CASSMTGTNSPLHF,TGTGCCAGCAGCATGACAGGGACTAATTCACCCCTCCACTTT,NA,TRBD1,TRBV6-5,TRBJ1-6
CASSQSLAETQYF,TGTGCCAGCAGCCAATCCCTGGCAGAGACCCAGTACTTC,NA,NA,TRBV3-1/TRBV3-2,TRBJ2-5
CASSNGQGDTQYF,TGTGCCAGTAGTAATGGACAGGGAGATACGCAGTATTTT,NA,TRBD1,TRBV19,TRBJ2-3
CASSVSQGHTGELFF,TGTGCCAGCAGCGTTTCACAGGGGCACACCGGGGAGCTGTTTTTT,NA,TRBD1,TRBV9,TRBJ2-2
CASSVSGDYNSPLHF,TGTGCCAGCAGCGTATCGGGGGATTATAATTCACCCCTCCACTTT,NA,NA,TRBV9,TRBJ1-6
CASSLSGRGDEQFF,TGTGCCAGCAGTTTATCCGGGAGGGGCGATGAGCAGTTCTTC,NA,TRBD2,TRBV28,TRBJ2-1
CASSGKVYHYNEQFF,TGTGCCAGCAGTGGTAAAGTCTACCATTACAATGAGCAGTTCTTC,NA,NA,TRBV25-1,TRBJ2-1
CASSLWARGGTQYF,TGTGCCAGCAGTTTATGGGCCCGAGGGGGGACCCAGTACTTC,few,NA,TRBV27,TRBJ2-5